This T cell receptor (beta chain) was captured in a study of identical twins. Whole-study findings and limits: Recombination models fit unrelated individuals' TCR alpha sharing but underestimated twins'. Weaker excess twin sharing was observed in beta out-of-frame sequences.

This CDR3 has 14 amino acids. Germline V CDR1 and CDR2: SGHAT, FQDESV (reference sequence). V gave up 5 bases and J gave up 9 bases, with 16 bases separating them. TCRdb recomputed calls from the 5' RACE reads with MiXCR, one row per CDR3 protein. Among about 660,000 distinct CDR3 sequences listed, around 8.6% were seen once. Of note for this clonotype: Its matching antigen is unknown.

These records were also assigned to another study, of yellow fever vaccine responses in identical twins.

The TCR originated in a young woman in good health. The chain combines TRBV11-1 with TRBJ2-2; possible D gene TRBD2, 6 bases. The specimen sequenced was PBMCs. For the CDR3, the DNA is TGTGCCAGCAGCGGACCGGGGGAGTCCAGGGAGCTGTTTTTT. The encoded protein is CASSGPGESRELFF.